The rows below give T cell receptor beta chains drawn from one sample of a study of Ad26.COV2.S vaccination and SARS-CoV-2 variants. Libraries were prepared by immunoSEQ multiplex PCR; TCRdb keeps only in-frame clonotypes and omits some of them. The table shows a few hundred thousand clones, with about nine tenths occurring only once. Specimen: peripheral blood, collected in a trial of Ad26.COV2.S vaccine versus placebo. The receptors here all came from a person between 18 and 60 years old who received the Ad26.COV2.S COVID-19 vaccine or a placebo. The CDR3 runs from the conserved cysteine through the conserved F or W. A D gene is named only where the DNA matches it firmly. Size values are once, few and many counts, or a class for expanded clones, and some rows have none.

abundance: once
d_gene: NA
v_gene: TRBV29-1
j_gene: TRBJ2-5
CDR3aa: CSVEDRGRPRGTQYF
CDR3nt: TGCAGCGTTGAAGATCGGGGCCGGCCCAGAGGGACCCAGTACTTC

abundance: NA
d_gene: NA
v_gene: TRBV28
j_gene: TRBJ2-7
CDR3aa: CASSLPISGAEQYF
CDR3nt: TGTGCCAGCAGTTTACCGATTTCAGGGGCCGAGCAGTACTTC

abundance: NA
d_gene: TRBD1
v_gene: TRBV30
j_gene: TRBJ1-4
CDR3aa: CAWGGDRDDEKLFF
CDR3nt: TGTGCCTGGGGGGGGGACAGGGATGATGAAAAACTGTTTTTT

abundance: NA
d_gene: TRBD1
v_gene: TRBV9
j_gene: TRBJ1-2
CDR3aa: CASSVRQGGHYGYTF
CDR3nt: TGTGCCAGCAGCGTACGACAGGGCGGTCACTATGGCTACACCTTC

abundance: once
d_gene: TRBD1
v_gene: TRBV11-2
j_gene: TRBJ2-7
CDR3aa: CASSSELGGTGSYEQYF
CDR3nt: TGTGCCAGCAGCTCAGAACTAGGGGGGACAGGGAGCTACGAGCAGTACTTC

abundance: few
d_gene: TRBD1
v_gene: TRBV6-5
j_gene: TRBJ1-5
CDR3aa: CASSSRGSNQPQHF
CDR3nt: TGTGCCAGCAGTTCCAGGGGGAGCAATCAGCCCCAGCATTTT

abundance: NA
d_gene: NA
v_gene: TRBV5-8
j_gene: TRBJ1-6
CDR3aa: CASSLKGYNSPLHF
CDR3nt: TGTGCCAGCAGCTTGAAGGGGTATAATTCACCCCTCCACTTT

abundance: NA
d_gene: NA
v_gene: TRBV5-1
j_gene: TRBJ1-1
CDR3aa: CASSLDREITEAFF
CDR3nt: TGCGCCAGCAGCTTGGACAGGGAAATCACTGAAGCTTTCTTT

abundance: NA
d_gene: TRBD1
v_gene: TRBV9
j_gene: TRBJ2-1
CDR3aa: CASSVDRGRNEQFF
CDR3nt: TGTGCCAGCAGCGTAGACAGGGGGCGCAATGAGCAGTTCTTC

abundance: NA
d_gene: NA
v_gene: TRBV9
j_gene: TRBJ1-6
CDR3aa: CASSIYSASPLHF
CDR3nt: TGTGCCAGCAGCATTTACAGCGCTTCACCCCTCCACTTT

abundance: NA
d_gene: TRBD1
v_gene: TRBV5-8
j_gene: TRBJ2-1
CDR3aa: CASSWGQGARYEQFF
CDR3nt: TGTGCCAGCAGCTGGGGACAGGGTGCAAGGTATGAGCAGTTCTTC

abundance: NA
d_gene: NA
v_gene: TRBV5-1
j_gene: TRBJ2-1
CDR3aa: CASSLAADYNEQFF
CDR3nt: TGCGCCAGCAGCTTGGCGGCAGACTACAATGAGCAGTTCTTC

abundance: NA
d_gene: NA
v_gene: TRBV12-5
j_gene: TRBJ2-1
CDR3aa: CASGLLLTYNEQFF
CDR3nt: TGTGCTAGTGGTTTGTTGCTAACCTACAATGAGCAGTTCTTC

abundance: NA
d_gene: NA
v_gene: TRBV15
j_gene: TRBJ2-1
CDR3aa: CATTPGDWYNEQFF
CDR3nt: TGTGCCACCACCCCGGGGGACTGGTACAATGAGCAGTTCTTC

abundance: once
d_gene: NA
v_gene: TRBV30
j_gene: TRBJ1-1
CDR3aa: CAWSAGLLTEAFF
CDR3nt: TGTGCCTGGAGTGCGGGGTTATTGACTGAAGCTTTCTTT

abundance: once
d_gene: TRBD2
v_gene: TRBV3-1/TRBV3-2
j_gene: TRBJ2-5
CDR3aa: CASSQKVLAGLQETQYF
CDR3nt: TGTGCCAGCAGCCAGAAGGTCCTAGCGGGGCTCCAAGAGACCCAGTACTTC

abundance: NA
d_gene: NA
v_gene: TRBV10-1
j_gene: TRBJ2-1
CDR3aa: CATGRVDYNEQFF
CDR3nt: TGCGCCACAGGCAGGGTTGACTACAATGAGCAGTTCTTC

abundance: once
d_gene: TRBD2
v_gene: TRBV4-2
j_gene: TRBJ2-4
CDR3aa: CASSQELAGGAKNIQYF
CDR3nt: TGTGCCAGCAGCCAAGAGTTAGCGGGGGGAGCCAAAAACATTCAGTACTTC

abundance: NA
d_gene: NA
v_gene: TRBV18
j_gene: TRBJ1-2
CDR3aa: CASSPYKEPTLGGYTF
CDR3nt: TGTGCCAGCTCACCCTACAAGGAACCGACTCTGGGGGGCTACACCTTC

abundance: NA
d_gene: TRBD1
v_gene: TRBV27
j_gene: TRBJ1-3
CDR3aa: CASKFTGGGNTIYF
CDR3nt: TGTGCCAGCAAGTTCACAGGGGGTGGAAACACCATATATTTT

abundance: NA
d_gene: NA
v_gene: TRBV14
j_gene: TRBJ1-3
CDR3aa: CASSPAGGRGNTIYF
CDR3nt: TGTGCCAGCAGCCCGGCCGGGGGACGTGGAAACACCATATATTTT

abundance: NA
d_gene: TRBD1
v_gene: TRBV29-1
j_gene: TRBJ1-5
CDR3aa: CSVTMGQSSNQPQHF
CDR3nt: TGCAGCGTCACAATGGGACAGTCAAGCAATCAGCCCCAGCATTTT

abundance: few
d_gene: NA
v_gene: TRBV7-6
j_gene: TRBJ1-3
CDR3aa: CASSPPGGNTIYF
CDR3nt: TGTGCCAGCAGCCCCCCAGGGGGAAACACCATATATTTT

abundance: once
d_gene: TRBD2
v_gene: TRBV2
j_gene: TRBJ2-5
CDR3aa: CASSGLAGEYQETQYF
CDR3nt: TGTGCCAGCAGCGGACTAGCGGGGGAGTACCAAGAGACCCAGTACTTC

abundance: NA
d_gene: TRBD1
v_gene: TRBV4-2
j_gene: TRBJ1-4
CDR3aa: CASSQEIVDRGKEKLFF
CDR3nt: TGTGCCAGCAGCCAAGAAATCGTGGACAGGGGAAAGGAAAAACTGTTTTTT

abundance: NA
d_gene: TRBD1
v_gene: TRBV7-7
j_gene: TRBJ2-2
CDR3aa: CASSLRTGGTGELFF
CDR3nt: TGTGCTAGCAGCTTGAGGACAGGGGGGACCGGGGAGCTGTTTTTT

abundance: NA
d_gene: NA
v_gene: TRBV5-6
j_gene: TRBJ2-7
CDR3aa: CASSSPSGTTPYEQYF
CDR3nt: TGTGCCAGCAGCTCCCCTTCCGGGACAACTCCCTACGAGCAGTACTTC

abundance: few
d_gene: TRBD2
v_gene: TRBV6-1
j_gene: TRBJ2-5
CDR3aa: CASSEGLAGKTQYF
CDR3nt: TGTGCCAGCAGTGAGGGACTAGCGGGGAAGACCCAGTACTTC

abundance: NA
d_gene: TRBD1
v_gene: TRBV7-2
j_gene: TRBJ2-5
CDR3aa: CASSNRRDRGLKTQYF
CDR3nt: TGTGCCAGCAGCAATCGGCGGGACAGGGGGTTGAAGACCCAGTACTTC

abundance: NA
d_gene: NA
v_gene: TRBV21-1
j_gene: TRBJ2-1
CDR3aa: CASSARSYNEQFF
CDR3nt: TGTGCCAGCAGCGCCCGGTCCTACAATGAGCAGTTCTTC

abundance: NA
d_gene: NA
v_gene: TRBV15
j_gene: TRBJ1-2
CDR3aa: CATSRDPQVNYGYTF
CDR3nt: TGTGCCACCAGCAGAGATCCGCAGGTTAACTATGGCTACACCTTC

abundance: NA
d_gene: NA
v_gene: TRBV7-9
j_gene: TRBJ2-1
CDR3aa: CASTRPVGSAQFF
CDR3nt: TGTGCCAGCACCCGGCCGGTCGGTTCTGCGCAGTTCTTC